This T cell receptor (beta chain) was documented in a study of TIL therapy for anti-PD-1-resistant metastatic lung cancer. Study-wide background: Patients then received nivolumab; progressors got lymphodepletion, TIL and IL-2. General study points: Treatment-naive, never-smoker and oncogene-addicted patients were overrepresented in this highly selected cohort.

As concerns this clone: Its antigen is not known.

Sequencing used immunoSEQ v3. Each library reached 1.5 million to 2.5 million read pairs, or about 4.5-6.5 million at deep level. Generated by immunoSEQ multiplex PCR, the TCRdb table keeps only in-frame clones and is missing some. The sample carries tens of thousands of clones, around 86% recorded once. Time point: pre-treatment sample, taken before nivolumab and TIL therapy. The material was blood, obtained at baseline. This clonotype originated in a person between 25 and 80 years old with non-small cell lung cancer.

The CDR3 nucleotides are TGTGCCAGCAGTTTACTCCAGGGGGGGGGCTCTGGAAACACCATATATTTT. This encodes CASSLLQGGGSGNTIYF. This chain joins TRBV28 and TRBJ1-3; TRBD1 agrees at 7 bases. Unmatched junction bases numbered 7, after V lost 2 bases and J lost 0 bases. The CDR3 totals 17 residues. From germline, CDR1 is MDHEN and CDR2 SYDVKM.